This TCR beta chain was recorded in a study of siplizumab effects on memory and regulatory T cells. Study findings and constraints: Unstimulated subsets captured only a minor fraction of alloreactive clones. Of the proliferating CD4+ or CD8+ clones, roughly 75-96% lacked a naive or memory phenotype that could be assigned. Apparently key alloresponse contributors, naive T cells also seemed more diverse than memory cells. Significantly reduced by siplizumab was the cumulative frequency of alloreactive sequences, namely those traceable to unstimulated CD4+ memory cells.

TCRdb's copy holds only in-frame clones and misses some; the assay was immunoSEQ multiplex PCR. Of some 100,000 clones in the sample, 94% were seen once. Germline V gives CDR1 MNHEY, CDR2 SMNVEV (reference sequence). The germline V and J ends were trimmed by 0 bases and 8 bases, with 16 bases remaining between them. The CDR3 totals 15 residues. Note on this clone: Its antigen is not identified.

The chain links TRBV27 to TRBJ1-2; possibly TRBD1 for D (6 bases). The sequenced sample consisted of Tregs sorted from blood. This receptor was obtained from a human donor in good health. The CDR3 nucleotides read TGTGCCAGCAGTTTATCGACAGGAATCCTATGGGGCTACACCTTC. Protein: CASSLSTGILWGYTF.